These T cell receptor beta chains were read from a single sample in a study of spatial heterogeneity in lung cancer. A single record per CDR3 protein comes from TCRdb applying MiXCR to the 5' RACE reads. The data hold some 23,000 distinct CDR3 sequences, with 8.8% observed a single time. The input for sequencing was lung tumor tissue, taken at surgery. These receptors were obtained from a male donor with early-stage non-small cell lung cancer. CDR3s include the opening cysteine and the closing phenylalanine or tryptophan. A D gene is named only where the DNA matches it firmly. Some rows have no size entry. The others give once, few or many, or a class for an expanded clone.

TRBD2	TRBV20-1	TRBJ2-5	many	CSALGGGSETQYF	TGCAGTGCCCTCGGGGGGGGAAGCGAGACCCAGTACTTC
NA	TRBV28	TRBJ2-5	NA	CASKMRETQYF	TGTGCCAGCAAGATGAGGGAGACCCAGTACTTC
NA	TRBV20-1	TRBJ1-2	few	CSASSGEGYGYTF	TGCAGTGCTAGCTCGGGGGAAGGCTATGGCTACACCTTC
TRBD1	TRBV28	TRBJ1-1	NA	CASSLGTGFHRTEAFF	TGTGCCAGCAGTTTAGGGACAGGGTTTCATCGCACTGAAGCTTTCTTT
NA	TRBV20-1	TRBJ2-7	NA	CSARGGAGPYEQYF	TGCAGTGCTAGAGGGGGGGCAGGGCCCTACGAGCAGTACTTC
NA	TRBV29-1	TRBJ2-7	many	CSVYLNYEQYF	TGCAGCGTCTATCTTAATTACGAGCAGTACTTC
TRBD2	TRBV7-8	TRBJ2-2	NA	CASSLVSRESSGELFF	TGTGCCAGCAGCTTAGTTTCGCGGGAGAGTAGCGGGGAGCTGTTTTTT
NA	TRBV12-3/TRBV12-4	TRBJ2-2	many	CASRYTTGELFF	TGTGCCAGCAGATATACCACCGGGGAGCTGTTTTTT
NA	TRBV28	TRBJ2-2	NA	CASSLSTVTGELFF	TGTGCCAGCAGCCTATCAACGGTAACCGGGGAGCTGTTTTTT
NA	TRBV5-1	TRBJ2-1	many	CASGLAEGVLTDEQFF	TGCGCCAGCGGCTTGGCCGAGGGGGTTCTAACGGATGAGCAGTTCTTC
NA	TRBV4-3	TRBJ2-5	many	CASSQEATGQETQYF	TGCGCCAGCAGCCAAGAAGCCACAGGGCAAGAGACCCAGTACTTC
NA	TRBV7-2	TRBJ1-2	many	CASSLVGSNYGYTF	TGTGCCAGCAGCCTTGTAGGCTCTAACTATGGCTACACCTTC
TRBD1	TRBV20-1	TRBJ2-7	many	CSARDRANPYEQYF	TGCAGTGCTAGGGACAGGGCCAACCCCTACGAGCAGTACTTC
TRBD1	TRBV7-2	TRBJ1-1	medium-sized	CASSSRGGSTEAFF	TGTGCCAGCAGCTCACGAGGGGGCAGTACTGAAGCTTTCTTT
NA	TRBV20-1	TRBJ2-3	many	CSATHRDSSTDTQYF	TGCAGTGCTACCCACCGGGACTCTAGCACAGATACGCAGTATTTT
NA	TRBV2	TRBJ2-1	many	CASRRQSNYNEQFF	TGTGCCAGCAGACGACAGAGCAACTACAATGAGCAGTTCTTC
NA	TRBV20-1	TRBJ2-3	NA	CSARVPLLRTDTQYF	TGCAGTGCTAGAGTCCCGCTCCTTCGCACAGATACGCAGTATTTT
TRBD2	TRBV5-4	TRBJ2-1	NA	CASSSRTSGSYNEQFF	TGTGCCAGCAGCTCCCGGACTAGCGGATCCTACAATGAGCAGTTCTTC
TRBD2	TRBV11-1	TRBJ2-1	many	CASSPNGGGANEQFF	TGTGCCAGCAGCCCCAACGGCGGGGGGGCCAATGAGCAGTTCTTC
NA	TRBV7-8	TRBJ2-4	many	CASSLGLGWGNIQYF	TGTGCCAGCAGCTTAGGTCTGGGGTGGGGAAACATTCAGTACTTC